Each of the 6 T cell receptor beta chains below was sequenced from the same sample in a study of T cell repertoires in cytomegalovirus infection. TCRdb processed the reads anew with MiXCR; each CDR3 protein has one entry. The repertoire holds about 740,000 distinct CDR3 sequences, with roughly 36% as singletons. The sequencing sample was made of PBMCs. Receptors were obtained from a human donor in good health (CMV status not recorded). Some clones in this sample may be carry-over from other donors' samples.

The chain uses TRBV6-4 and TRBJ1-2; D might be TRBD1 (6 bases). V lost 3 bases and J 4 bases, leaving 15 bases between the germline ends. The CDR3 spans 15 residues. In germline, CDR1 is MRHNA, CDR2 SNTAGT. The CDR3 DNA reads TGTGCCAGCAGTGAAACAGGGAGACTTGGCTATGGCTACACCTTC. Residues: CASSETGRLGYGYTF.

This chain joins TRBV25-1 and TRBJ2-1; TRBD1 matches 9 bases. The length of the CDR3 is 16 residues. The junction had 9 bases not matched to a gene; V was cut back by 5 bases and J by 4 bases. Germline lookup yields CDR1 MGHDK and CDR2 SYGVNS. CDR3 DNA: TGTGCCAGCAGTCCAACAGGGGGGACAGGGTACAATGAGCAGTTCTTC. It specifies CASSPTGGTGYNEQFF.

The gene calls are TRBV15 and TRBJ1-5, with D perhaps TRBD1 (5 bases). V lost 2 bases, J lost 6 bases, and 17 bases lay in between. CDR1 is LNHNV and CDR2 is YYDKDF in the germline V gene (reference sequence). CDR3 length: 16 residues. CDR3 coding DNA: TGTGCCACCAGCAGACCTCGTGGACAAGGAGGTCAGCCCCAGCATTTT. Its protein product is CATSRPRGQGGQPQHF.

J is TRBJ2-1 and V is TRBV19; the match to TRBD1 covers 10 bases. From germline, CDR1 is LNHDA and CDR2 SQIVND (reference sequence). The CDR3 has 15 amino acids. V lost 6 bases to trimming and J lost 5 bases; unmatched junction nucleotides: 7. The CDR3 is CASSTDRGPHNEQFF. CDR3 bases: TGTGCCAGTAGCACCGACAGGGGGCCACACAATGAGCAGTTCTTC. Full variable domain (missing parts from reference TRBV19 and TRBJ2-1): DGGITQSPKYLFRKEGQNVTLSCEQNLNHDAMYWYRQDPGQGLRLIYYSQIVNDFQKGDIAEGYSVSREKKESFPLTVTSAQKNPTAFYLCASSTDRGPHNEQFFGPGTRLTVL.

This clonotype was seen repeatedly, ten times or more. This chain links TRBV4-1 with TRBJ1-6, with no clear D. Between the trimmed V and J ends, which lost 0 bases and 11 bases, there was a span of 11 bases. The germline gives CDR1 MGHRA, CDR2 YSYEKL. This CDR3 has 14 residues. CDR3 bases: TGCGCCAGCAGCCAAGAGAAATCGGAAACACCCCTCCACTTT. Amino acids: CASSQEKSETPLHF.

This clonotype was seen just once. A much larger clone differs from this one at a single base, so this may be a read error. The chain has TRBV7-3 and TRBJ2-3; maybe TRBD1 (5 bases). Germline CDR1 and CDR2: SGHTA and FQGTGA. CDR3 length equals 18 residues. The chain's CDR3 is CASSDMRASRASTDTHYF. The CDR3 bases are TGTGCCAGCAGCGATATGAGAGCGAGCAGGGCGAGCACAGATACGCATTATTTT.